A selection of T cell receptor beta chains follows, all from one sample in a study of spatial heterogeneity in lung cancer. TCRdb fed the 5' RACE reads into MiXCR, producing one record per CDR3 protein. Of about 7,700 distinct CDR3 sequences in the sample, roughly a tenth were seen once. Sample: lung tumor tissue, taken at surgery. All receptors derive from a male donor with early-stage non-small cell lung cancer. Each CDR3 is given with its conserved first and last residue. D genes are given only for firm matches. The listing skips clone size in some rows; elsewhere it reads once, few, many or a size class.

abundance: few
v_gene: TRBV7-2
d_gene: .
j_gene: TRBJ2-3
CDR3nt: TGTGCCAGCAGCTTAACGTTAGGTTTCACAGATACGCAGTATTTT
CDR3aa: CASSLTLGFTDTQYF

abundance: .
v_gene: TRBV4-2
d_gene: TRBD1
j_gene: TRBJ2-6
CDR3nt: TGTGCCAGCAGCCCTGGGGACAGTTTCAGCTCTGGGGCCAACGTCCTGACTTTC
CDR3aa: CASSPGDSFSSGANVLTF

abundance: medium-sized
v_gene: TRBV28
d_gene: TRBD2
j_gene: TRBJ2-2
CDR3nt: TGTGCCACCGGGACTAGCGGGAGGGCCGGGGCCGGGGAGCTGTTTTTT
CDR3aa: CATGTSGRAGAGELFF

abundance: medium-sized
v_gene: TRBV5-5
d_gene: TRBD1
j_gene: TRBJ2-2
CDR3nt: TGTGCCAGCAGCTTGTTCGGCAGGGGGCCTAACACCGGGGAGCTGTTTTTT
CDR3aa: CASSLFGRGPNTGELFF

abundance: medium-sized
v_gene: TRBV12-3/TRBV12-4
d_gene: .
j_gene: TRBJ1-2
CDR3nt: TGTGCCAGCAGTGACAGTATGAATGTGTATGGCTACACCTTC
CDR3aa: CASSDSMNVYGYTF

abundance: medium-sized
v_gene: TRBV7-9
d_gene: .
j_gene: TRBJ2-2
CDR3nt: TGTGCCAGCAGCTTACCCACCGGGGAGCTGTTTTTT
CDR3aa: CASSLPTGELFF

abundance: many
v_gene: TRBV15
d_gene: TRBD2
j_gene: TRBJ2-5
CDR3nt: TGTGCCACCAGCCGTGTAGCGGGGGGCCGGGAGACCCAGTACTTC
CDR3aa: CATSRVAGGRETQYF

abundance: many
v_gene: TRBV10-3
d_gene: TRBD2
j_gene: TRBJ2-3
CDR3nt: TGTGCCATCAGTGAAAAGGGACTAGCGGCTACTAGCACAGATACGCAGTATTTT
CDR3aa: CAISEKGLAATSTDTQYF

abundance: .
v_gene: TRBV7-9
d_gene: TRBD1
j_gene: TRBJ1-1
CDR3nt: TGTGCCAGCAGCTCAGGACAGGGAGAAGCTTTCTTT
CDR3aa: CASSSGQGEAFF

abundance: few
v_gene: TRBV30
d_gene: .
j_gene: TRBJ1-2
CDR3nt: TGTGCCTGGAGTGGACTAACTAACTATGGCTACACCTTC
CDR3aa: CAWSGLTNYGYTF

abundance: .
v_gene: TRBV6-2/TRBV6-3
d_gene: .
j_gene: TRBJ1-1
CDR3nt: TGTGCCAGCAGTTACCGGGACAACACTGAAGCTTTCTTT
CDR3aa: CASSYRDNTEAFF

abundance: .
v_gene: TRBV6-5
d_gene: .
j_gene: TRBJ1-1
CDR3nt: TGTGCCAGCAGTTACCAGGTGAACACTGAAGCTTTCTTT
CDR3aa: CASSYQVNTEAFF

abundance: .
v_gene: TRBV10-3
d_gene: TRBD1
j_gene: TRBJ2-2
CDR3nt: TGTGCCATCTCGGCGCGGACAGGGAATACCGGGGAGCTGTTTTTT
CDR3aa: CAISARTGNTGELFF

abundance: medium-sized
v_gene: TRBV10-3
d_gene: TRBD1
j_gene: TRBJ1-5
CDR3nt: TGTGCCATCAGTGAGAACAGGGGAGGCAATCAGCCCCAGCATTTT
CDR3aa: CAISENRGGNQPQHF

abundance: many
v_gene: TRBV11-2
d_gene: .
j_gene: TRBJ2-7
CDR3nt: TGTGCCAGCAGCTTAGATCACCAGTACGAGCAGTACTTC
CDR3aa: CASSLDHQYEQYF

abundance: medium-sized
v_gene: TRBV7-9
d_gene: .
j_gene: TRBJ1-3
CDR3nt: TGTGCCAGCAGCAACCGGGACGGGGGCACCATATATTTT
CDR3aa: CASSNRDGGTIYF

abundance: .
v_gene: TRBV7-8
d_gene: TRBD1
j_gene: TRBJ1-5
CDR3nt: TGTGCCAGCAGCTTAGGGGGGGACAGGAGGTATCAGCCCCAGCATTTT
CDR3aa: CASSLGGDRRYQPQHF

abundance: medium-sized
v_gene: TRBV6-6
d_gene: TRBD1
j_gene: TRBJ1-1
CDR3nt: TGTGCCAGCAGTCAACCGGGACAGGGAGGCACTGAAGCTTTCTTT
CDR3aa: CASSQPGQGGTEAFF

abundance: many
v_gene: TRBV12-3/TRBV12-4
d_gene: .
j_gene: TRBJ2-1
CDR3nt: TGTGCCAGCAACTTTGACAATGAGCAGTTCTTC
CDR3aa: CASNFDNEQFF

abundance: medium-sized
v_gene: TRBV29-1
d_gene: TRBD2
j_gene: TRBJ2-1
CDR3nt: TGCAGCGTTGAAGAACTAGCGTGGGGCAATGAGCAGTTCTTC
CDR3aa: CSVEELAWGNEQFF

abundance: .
v_gene: TRBV11-1
d_gene: TRBD1
j_gene: TRBJ2-5
CDR3nt: TGTGCCAGCAGCTTAGGCCGGACAGGGGGAGCCCAAGAGACCCAGTACTTC
CDR3aa: CASSLGRTGGAQETQYF

abundance: medium-sized
v_gene: TRBV7-2
d_gene: .
j_gene: TRBJ1-1
CDR3nt: TGTGCCAGCAGCTTGGGGGTCAAAGCTTTCTTT
CDR3aa: CASSLGVKAFF

abundance: many
v_gene: TRBV28
d_gene: TRBD1
j_gene: TRBJ1-2
CDR3nt: TGTGCCAGCAGTCGGACAGGGGGCGAAGGCTACACCTTC
CDR3aa: CASSRTGGEGYTF

abundance: medium-sized
v_gene: TRBV6-5
d_gene: TRBD1
j_gene: TRBJ2-2
CDR3nt: TGTGCCAGCAGCCAAGGGACAGGGGCCGAGCTGTTTTTT
CDR3aa: CASSQGTGAELFF

abundance: medium-sized
v_gene: TRBV7-9
d_gene: TRBD1
j_gene: TRBJ1-1
CDR3nt: TGTGCCAGCAGCTCGGGACAGGGGTCGAACACTGAAGCTTTCTTT
CDR3aa: CASSSGQGSNTEAFF

abundance: medium-sized
v_gene: TRBV7-2
d_gene: TRBD1
j_gene: TRBJ2-5
CDR3nt: TGTGCCAGCAGCTATGGGACAGGGTACGAGACCCAGTACTTC
CDR3aa: CASSYGTGYETQYF

abundance: many
v_gene: TRBV20-1
d_gene: .
j_gene: TRBJ2-2
CDR3nt: TGCAGTGCTAGAGATCGGATCAGCAACACCGGGGAGCTGTTTTTT
CDR3aa: CSARDRISNTGELFF